The rows below give T cell receptor beta chains drawn from one sample of a study of HIV-infected patients and healthy controls. TCRdb called the 5' RACE reads again in MiXCR, with one record for every CDR3 protein. The repertoire holds 7,000 to 8,500 distinct CDR3 sequences, with around 8% as singletons. This material consisted of blood, taken before antiretroviral therapy. These receptors all stem from an adult with HIV infection. CDR3s include the opening cysteine and the closing phenylalanine or tryptophan. The D gene is left open where the match is weak. Clone sizes are given selectively: once, few, many, or a class where the clone is expanded.

V,size,D,J,CDR3,DNA
TRBV7-2,once,-,TRBJ1-1,CASSPGYQAFF,TGTGCCAGCAGCCCGGGTTATCAAGCTTTCTTT
TRBV13,many,TRBD2,TRBJ2-7,CASSPRTSGGAIYEQYF,TGTGCCAGCAGCCCCCGAACTAGCGGGGGGGCCATCTACGAGCAGTACTTC
TRBV19,few,-,TRBJ1-1,CASSISGDTEAFF,TGTGCCAGTAGTATTTCGGGAGACACTGAAGCTTTCTTT
TRBV24-1,-,TRBD1,TRBJ2-5,CATSDLLGRGPETQYF,TGTGCCACCAGTGATTTGCTTGGCAGGGGGCCGGAGACCCAGTACTTC
TRBV28,many,-,TRBJ1-1,CASSLIGRPEAFF,TGTGCCAGCAGTTTGATTGGCCGGCCTGAAGCTTTCTTT
TRBV10-3,many,-,TRBJ1-1,CAISGRVGNTEAFF,TGTGCCATCAGTGGAAGGGTCGGGAACACTGAAGCTTTCTTT
TRBV5-1,medium-sized,-,TRBJ1-6,CASSMETKGSPLHF,TGCGCCAGCAGCATGGAAACTAAGGGCTCACCCCTCCACTTT
TRBV20-1,many,TRBD1,TRBJ1-1,CSAKTGATEAFF,TGCAGTGCTAAGACAGGGGCCACTGAAGCTTTCTTT
TRBV19,few,-,TRBJ1-3,CASSLPRQINTIYF,TGTGCCAGTAGTCTCCCGCGACAGATAAACACCATATATTTT
TRBV4-1,medium-sized,-,TRBJ1-1,CASSQVSEGWNTEAFF,TGCGCCAGCAGCCAAGTTTCGGAGGGGTGGAACACTGAAGCTTTCTTT
TRBV20-1,many,TRBD1,TRBJ2-7,CSASYRGVSYEQYF,TGCAGTGCTTCCTACAGGGGTGTCTCCTACGAGCAGTACTTC
TRBV15,-,-,TRBJ1-6,CATSSDSSSYNSPLHF,TGTGCCACCAGCAGCGACAGTAGCTCCTATAATTCACCCCTCCACTTT
TRBV7-9,few,-,TRBJ1-2,CASSLGAASGGYTF,TGTGCCAGCAGCTTAGGGGCAGCCAGCGGTGGCTACACCTTC
TRBV6-5,medium-sized,TRBD1,TRBJ1-4,CASSYSSGTGKNEKLFF,TGTGCCAGCAGTTACTCTTCTGGGACAGGAAAGAATGAAAAACTGTTTTTT
TRBV2,many,-,TRBJ2-6,CASTAAGLGANVLTF,TGTGCCAGCACGGCCGCCGGCCTCGGGGCCAACGTCCTGACTTTC
TRBV7-6,many,TRBD1,TRBJ2-7,CASSLASTGGPYEQYF,TGTGCCAGCAGCTTAGCGAGCACAGGGGGCCCCTACGAGCAGTACTTC
TRBV4-2,-,-,TRBJ2-2,CASSHSQGAGELFF,TGTGCCAGCAGCCATTCACAGGGCGCCGGGGAGCTGTTTTTT
TRBV7-9,medium-sized,-,TRBJ1-4,CASSLDIIPNEKLFF,TGTGCCAGCAGCTTAGATATCATCCCTAATGAAAAACTGTTTTTT
TRBV7-9,many,-,TRBJ1-4,CASSLARKSEKLFF,TGTGCCAGCAGCTTAGCGAGGAAGAGTGAAAAACTGTTTTTT
TRBV3-1,many,-,TRBJ1-2,CASSQEVSWGYTF,TGTGCCAGCAGCCAAGAAGTGTCATGGGGCTACACCTTC
TRBV20-1,medium-sized,TRBD2,TRBJ2-3,CSGRGSADTQYF,TGCAGTGGGCGCGGGAGTGCAGATACGCAGTATTTT
TRBV5-4,few,-,TRBJ1-6,CASSPPGQDSPLHF,TGTGCCAGCAGCCCCCCCGGGCAGGATTCACCCCTCCACTTT
TRBV6-5,-,TRBD1,TRBJ1-1,CASSYDRGTEAFF,TGTGCCAGCAGTTATGACAGGGGCACTGAAGCTTTCTTT
TRBV5-1,medium-sized,TRBD1,TRBJ2-1,CASSWGQGRHNEQFF,TGCGCCAGCAGCTGGGGACAGGGGCGACACAATGAGCAGTTCTTC
TRBV5-4,medium-sized,-,TRBJ2-1,CASSLGTVPYNEQFF,TGTGCCAGCAGTCTTGGGACGGTTCCCTACAATGAGCAGTTCTTC
TRBV25-1,medium-sized,-,TRBJ1-1,CASSYRVATEAFF,TGTGCCAGCAGTTACAGGGTCGCCACTGAAGCTTTCTTT
TRBV29-1,few,TRBD1,TRBJ2-4,CSVLTGASFLAKNIQYF,TGCAGCGTCCTTACAGGGGCATCCTTTCTAGCCAAAAACATTCAGTACTTC
TRBV4-1,many,-,TRBJ1-1,CASSQAQGVSTEAFF,TGCGCCAGCAGCCAAGCGCAGGGAGTGTCCACTGAAGCTTTCTTT
TRBV2,few,-,TRBJ1-4,CASSEDDEKLFF,TGTGCCAGCAGTGAAGACGACGAAAAACTGTTTTTT
TRBV24-1,many,TRBD2,TRBJ2-7,CATSDASGGYEQYF,TGTGCCACCAGTGATGCTAGCGGGGGATACGAGCAGTACTTC
TRBV6-5,medium-sized,TRBD1,TRBJ2-1,CASSPPWTGGSYNEQFF,TGTGCCAGCAGTCCACCTTGGACAGGGGGCTCCTACAATGAGCAGTTCTTC
TRBV6-1,many,-,TRBJ2-1,CASSKGMGFNEQFF,TGTGCCAGCAGTAAAGGGATGGGATTCAATGAGCAGTTCTTC
TRBV2,many,TRBD1,TRBJ1-1,CASTGENTEAFF,TGTGCCAGTACAGGGGAGAACACTGAAGCTTTCTTT
TRBV3-1,-,TRBD1,TRBJ2-2,CASRKTQGAGTGELFF,TGTGCCAGCAGGAAAACACAGGGGGCAGGCACCGGGGAGCTGTTTTTT
TRBV29-1,few,-,TRBJ2-2,CSVEDSRGAGELFF,TGCAGCGTTGAGGACAGTAGAGGGGCCGGGGAGCTGTTTTTT
TRBV30,medium-sized,TRBD1,TRBJ1-1,CAWSDPTGRPEAFF,TGTGCCTGGAGTGACCCGACAGGGAGGCCTGAAGCTTTCTTT
TRBV18,-,-,TRBJ1-1,CASSPPWGEAFF,TGTGCCAGCTCACCACCGTGGGGGGAAGCTTTCTTT
TRBV10-3,few,-,TRBJ2-7,CAISDHQEGPTYEQYF,TGTGCCATCAGTGACCACCAGGAGGGACCAACCTACGAGCAGTACTTC
TRBV5-1,many,-,TRBJ1-1,CASSLGAEAFF,TGCGCCAGCAGCCTTGGGGCTGAAGCTTTCTTT
TRBV7-3,medium-sized,-,TRBJ1-1,CASSLNPVGTEAFF,TGTGCCAGCAGCTTAAATCCGGTGGGCACTGAAGCTTTCTTT
TRBV12-3/TRBV12-4,many,-,TRBJ1-1,CASSFATGNTEAFF,TGTGCCAGCAGTTTCGCTACGGGGAACACTGAAGCTTTCTTT
TRBV18,medium-sized,-,TRBJ1-1,CASSNLLEDTEAFF,TGTGCCAGCTCAAACCTTCTGGAGGACACTGAAGCTTTCTTT
TRBV6-6,medium-sized,-,TRBJ2-5,CASSYGTTWQETQYF,TGTGCCAGCAGTTACGGGACCACCTGGCAAGAGACCCAGTACTTC
TRBV5-1,few,-,TRBJ1-1,CASSLGQGVIGTEAFF,TGCGCCAGCAGCTTGGGACAAGGGGTGATCGGCACTGAAGCTTTCTTT
TRBV4-3,-,-,TRBJ2-3,CASSQDGADLTDTQYF,TGCGCCAGCAGCCAAGATGGAGCGGATTTAACAGATACGCAGTATTTT
TRBV5-1,many,-,TRBJ2-3,CASSGERSTDTQYF,TGCGCCAGCAGCGGGGAGCGGAGCACAGATACGCAGTATTTT
TRBV7-8,many,TRBD1,TRBJ2-5,CASSLWDRVYQETQYF,TGTGCCAGCAGCTTATGGGACAGGGTCTATCAAGAGACCCAGTACTTC
TRBV5-1,few,-,TRBJ2-2,CASSRDRDSNTGELFF,TGCGCCAGCAGCCGCGACCGGGACTCGAACACCGGGGAGCTGTTTTTT
TRBV12-5,medium-sized,TRBD1,TRBJ2-1,CASGLEGQGPYNEQFF,TGTGCTAGTGGTTTGGAGGGACAGGGCCCCTACAATGAGCAGTTCTTC
TRBV29-1,few,TRBD1,TRBJ1-5,CSVGDRGYQPQHF,TGCAGCGTTGGGGACAGGGGGTATCAGCCCCAGCATTTT
TRBV13,few,-,TRBJ2-7,CASSPAGDEQYF,TGTGCCAGCAGCCCTGCAGGGGACGAGCAGTACTTC
TRBV9,many,-,TRBJ2-4,CASSVELGPGKNIQYF,TGTGCCAGCAGCGTAGAATTAGGGCCGGGAAAAAACATTCAGTACTTC
TRBV4-1,few,-,TRBJ1-4,CASSPSAVEKLFF,TGCGCCAGCAGCCCTTCAGCAGTCGAAAAACTGTTTTTT
TRBV6-6,few,-,TRBJ2-4,CASSYPSPRLGAKNIQYF,TGTGCCAGCAGTTACCCCAGCCCACGACTAGGGGCCAAAAACATTCAGTACTTC
TRBV3-1,medium-sized,-,TRBJ1-4,CASSPPTGVREKLFF,TGTGCCAGCAGCCCACCGACAGGTGTGAGGGAAAAACTGTTTTTT
TRBV19,few,TRBD2,TRBJ2-7,CASSPTGSGRAFEQYF,TGTGCCAGTAGTCCGACAGGGAGCGGGAGGGCCTTCGAGCAGTACTTC
TRBV19,many,TRBD1,TRBJ2-7,CASRQSTGLVYEQYF,TGTGCCAGTAGGCAATCGACAGGGCTTGTGTACGAGCAGTACTTC
TRBV7-9,medium-sized,-,TRBJ2-3,CASSSEGASGTSTDTQYF,TGTGCCAGCAGCTCTGAGGGGGCTAGCGGAACTAGCACAGATACGCAGTATTTT
TRBV7-2,few,-,TRBJ1-3,CASSLGSSGNTIYF,TGTGCCAGCAGCTTAGGCTCGTCTGGAAACACCATATATTTT
TRBV6-6,many,-,TRBJ2-2,CASQGVTGELFF,TGTGCCAGTCAGGGAGTCACCGGGGAGCTGTTTTTT